This paragraph reports one T cell receptor beta chain. Measured with immunoSEQ multiplex PCR; TCRdb has only the in-frame clones, and not every one. The profile shows roughly 330,000 clones, roughly 88% of them singletons. The source of the sample is a study of blood T cell repertoires in COVID-19. The CDR3 totals 16 residues. V lost 4 bases and J lost 5; bases outside the gene matches: 11. The germline V gene encodes CDR1 SGHRS and CDR2 YFSETQ. The receptor was isolated from a woman aged 50 to 60 with active or convalescent COVID-19. Material for sequencing was peripheral blood. The chain joins TRBV5-1 to TRBJ2-2; 7 bases map to TRBD2. CDR3 nucleotides: TGCGCCAGCAGCCTGACAGCGGGATACACAACCGGGGAGCTGTTTTTT. Amino acid sequence: CASSLTAGYTTGELFF. Together with reference TRBV5-1 and TRBJ2-2, the CDR3 gives the full variable domain: KAGVTQTPRYLIKTRGQQVTLSCSPISGHRSVSWYQQTPGQGLQFLFEYFSETQRNKGNFPGRFSGRQFSNSRSEMNVSTLELGDSALYLCASSLTAGYTTGELFFGEGSRLTVL.